A single sample is the source of the 3 T cell receptor beta chains below, sequenced in a study of cytomegalovirus exposure and HLA in healthy donors. Sequenced by immunoSEQ multiplex PCR; TCRdb stores in-frame clones only, minus some. The table shows about 74,000 clones, with less than 95% occurring only once. The specimen was PBMCs. All receptors derive from a woman aged 18-29 years in good health and CMV-seropositive.

The CDR3 DNA follows: TGTGCCAGCAGCTTAGTGGGGGCGAACACTGAAGCTTTCTTT. It encodes CASSLVGANTEAFF. The chain joins TRBV7-9 to TRBJ1-1, with D perhaps matching TRBD1 (6 bases). V was pared by 1 base and J by 1 base, with 7 bases between. Germline V gene sequence: CDR1 SEHNR, CDR2 FQNEAQ (reference sequence). The CDR3 contains 14 residues.

This clone was recorded only once. The chain employs TRBV7-8 and TRBJ1-2; possibly TRBD1 for D (5 bases). Germline lookup yields CDR1 SGHVS and CDR2 FQNEAQ. V dropped 1 base and J dropped 4 bases, with 13 bases sitting between them. CDR3 length: 15 residues. CDR3 sequence (DNA): TGTGCCAGCAGCTTAGATCTGTGGGGCGGCTATGGCTACACCTTC. This encodes CASSLDLWGGYGYTF.

The chain carries TRBV7-8 and TRBJ2-3, with TRBD2 matching over 8 bases. Per germline, CDR1 SGHVS and CDR2 FQNEAQ. J lost 0 bases, V lost 1 base, and 3 bases had no gene match. The CDR3 has 16 residues. The CDR3: CASSLEGTRSTDTQYF. For the CDR3, the DNA is TGTGCCAGCAGCTTAGAGGGGACTAGGAGCACAGATACGCAGTATTTT.